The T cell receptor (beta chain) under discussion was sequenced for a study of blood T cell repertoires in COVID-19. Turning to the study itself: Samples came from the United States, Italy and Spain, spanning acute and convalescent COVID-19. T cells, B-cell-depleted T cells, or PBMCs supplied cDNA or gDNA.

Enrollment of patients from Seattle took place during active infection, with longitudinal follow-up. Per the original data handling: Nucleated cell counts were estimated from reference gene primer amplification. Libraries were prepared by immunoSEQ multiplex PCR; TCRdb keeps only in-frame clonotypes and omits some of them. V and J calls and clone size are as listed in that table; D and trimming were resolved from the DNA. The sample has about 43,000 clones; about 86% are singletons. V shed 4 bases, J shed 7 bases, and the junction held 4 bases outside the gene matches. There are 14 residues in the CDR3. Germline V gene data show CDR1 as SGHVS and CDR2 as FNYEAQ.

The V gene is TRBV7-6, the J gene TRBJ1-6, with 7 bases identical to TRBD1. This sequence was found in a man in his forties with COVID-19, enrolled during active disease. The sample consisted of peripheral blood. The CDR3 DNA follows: TGTGCCAGCAGCTGGGACAGACGAAATTCACCCCTCCACTTT. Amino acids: CASSWDRRNSPLHF.